Listed below are T cell receptor beta chains from one sample, sequenced in a study of long-term antiretroviral therapy in people with HIV. Profiling relied on immunoSEQ multiplex PCR, and the TCRdb table lists in-frame clones only, not all of them. The sample carries approximately 10,000 clones, approximately 76% recorded once. The sequencing used unsorted PBMCs, collected at the start of antiretroviral therapy, before treatment. These TCRs come from a young man with HIV. The CDR3 runs from the conserved cysteine through the conserved F or W. D genes are given only for firm matches. Rows may omit the clone size; those that give it use once, few, many or a size class.

J gene	CDR3 length	clone size	V gene	D gene	CDR3 protein	CDR3 DNA
TRBJ2-7	15	few	TRBV4-1	-	CASSQDGMGPDEQYF	TGCGCCAGCAGCCAAGATGGAATGGGGCCGGACGAGCAGTACTTC
TRBJ2-2	15	-	TRBV5-1	TRBD2	CASSWGLAGTGELFF	TGCGCCAGCAGCTGGGGACTAGCGGGAACCGGGGAGCTGTTTTTT
TRBJ2-7	16	-	TRBV27	TRBD1	CASSSPTQGAAGEQYF	TGTGCCAGCAGTTCACCCACCCAGGGGGCCGCGGGGGAGCAGTACTTC
TRBJ1-5	18	-	TRBV7-9	-	CASSPSSHFMYSNQPQHF	TGTGCCAGCAGCCCCTCCTCCCACTTTATGTATAGCAATCAGCCCCAGCATTTT
TRBJ1-1	13	-	TRBV7-7	-	CASSSELNTEAFF	TGTGCCAGCAGCTCCGAGTTGAACACTGAAGCTTTCTTT
TRBJ2-1	12	-	TRBV10-2	-	CASSESMAEQFF	TGCGCCAGCAGTGAGTCGATGGCTGAGCAGTTCTTC
TRBJ1-5	13	-	TRBV9	-	CASSVDWNQPQHF	TGTGCCAGCAGCGTAGATTGGAATCAGCCCCAGCATTTT
TRBJ2-1	12	-	TRBV7-9	TRBD1	CASSVDREEQFF	TGTGCCAGCAGCGTAGACAGGGAAGAGCAGTTCTTC
TRBJ2-5	16	-	TRBV11-1	TRBD2	CASSLGSGGDGETQYF	TGTGCCAGCAGTTTAGGTAGCGGGGGGGACGGGGAGACCCAGTACTTC
TRBJ2-2	15	-	TRBV11-3	-	CASSLAPLNTGELFF	TGTGCCAGCAGCTTAGCCCCTTTGAACACCGGGGAGCTGTTTTTT
TRBJ1-3	17	-	TRBV23-1	-	CASSQSPGSRSGNTIYF	TGCGCCAGCAGTCAATCCCCAGGGAGCCGTTCTGGAAACACCATATATTTT
TRBJ2-1	14	-	TRBV4-1	-	CASSQGLATNEQFF	TGCGCCAGCAGCCAAGGGCTAGCCACCAATGAGCAGTTCTTC